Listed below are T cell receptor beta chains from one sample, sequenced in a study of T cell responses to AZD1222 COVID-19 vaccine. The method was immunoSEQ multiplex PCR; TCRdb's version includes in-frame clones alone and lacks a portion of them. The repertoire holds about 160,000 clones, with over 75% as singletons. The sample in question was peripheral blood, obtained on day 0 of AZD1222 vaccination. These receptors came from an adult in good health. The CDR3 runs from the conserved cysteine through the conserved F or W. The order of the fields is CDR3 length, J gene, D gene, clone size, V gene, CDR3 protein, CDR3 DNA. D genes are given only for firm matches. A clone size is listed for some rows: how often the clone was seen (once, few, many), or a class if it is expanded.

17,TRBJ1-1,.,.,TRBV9,CASSVGTGAAMNTEAFF,TGTGCCAGCAGCGTAGGAACGGGGGCTGCCATGAACACTGAAGCTTTCTTT
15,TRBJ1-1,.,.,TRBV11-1,CASSPGGAMNTEAFF,TGTGCCAGCAGCCCCGGGGGGGCTATGAACACTGAAGCTTTCTTT
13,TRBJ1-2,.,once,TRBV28,CASSPPLEYGYTF,TGTGCCAGCAGTCCACCCTTAGAATATGGCTACACCTTC
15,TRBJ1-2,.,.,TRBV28,CASSAEDLFNYGYTF,TGTGCCAGCAGTGCAGAAGATCTCTTTAACTATGGCTACACCTTC
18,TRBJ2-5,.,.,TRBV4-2,CASSQGERGGAYQETQYF,TGTGCCAGCAGCCAAGGAGAGAGAGGGGGGGCGTACCAAGAGACCCAGTACTTC
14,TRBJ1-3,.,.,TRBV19,CASSMTGPGNTIYF,TGTGCCAGTAGTATGACGGGCCCTGGAAACACCATATATTTT
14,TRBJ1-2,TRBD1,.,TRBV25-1,CASSTSGTGASYTF,TGTGCCAGCAGTACGTCCGGGACAGGGGCAAGCTACACCTTC
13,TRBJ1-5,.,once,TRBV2,CASSRDSNQPQHF,TGTGCCAGCAGCCGGGACAGCAATCAGCCCCAGCATTTT
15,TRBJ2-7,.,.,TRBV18,CASSPPNLGTYEQYF,TGTGCCAGCTCACCACCGAATCTAGGAACCTACGAGCAGTACTTC
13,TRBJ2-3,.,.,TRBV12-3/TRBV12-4,CASSQRGTDTQYF,TGTGCCAGCAGCCAGAGGGGCACAGATACGCAGTATTTT
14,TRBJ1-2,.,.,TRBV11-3,CASSLGPGDYGYTF,TGTGCCAGCAGCTTAGGTCCTGGGGACTATGGCTACACCTTC
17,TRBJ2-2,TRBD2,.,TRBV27,CASSLWREGPNTGELFF,TGTGCCAGCAGTTTATGGCGGGAGGGCCCGAACACCGGGGAGCTGTTTTTT
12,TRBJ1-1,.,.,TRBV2,CASSDGDTEAFF,TGTGCCAGCAGTGACGGAGACACTGAAGCTTTCTTT
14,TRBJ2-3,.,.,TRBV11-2,CASSGGPLTDTQYF,TGTGCCAGCAGCGGGGGACCACTCACAGATACGCAGTATTTT
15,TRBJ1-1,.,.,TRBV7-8,CASSLEVVGRDEAFF,TGTGCCAGCAGCTTAGAGGTGGTGGGCAGAGATGAAGCTTTCTTT
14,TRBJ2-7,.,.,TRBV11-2,CASSLVQGGNEQYF,TGTGCCAGCAGCTTAGTGCAGGGAGGCAACGAGCAGTACTTC
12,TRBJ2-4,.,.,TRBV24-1,CATSDSSSYLYF,TGTGCCACCAGTGATTCTTCGTCGTACTTATACTTC
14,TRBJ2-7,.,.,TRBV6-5,CASNTLGGPYEQYF,TGTGCCAGCAATACCCTGGGCGGTCCCTACGAGCAGTACTTC
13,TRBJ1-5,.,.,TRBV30,CAWNPSRNQPQHF,TGTGCCTGGAACCCTTCACGGAATCAGCCCCAGCATTTT
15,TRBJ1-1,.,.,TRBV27,CASSLTQDMNTEAFF,TGTGCCAGCAGTTTAACGCAGGACATGAACACTGAAGCTTTCTTT
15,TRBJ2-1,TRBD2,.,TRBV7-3,CASTASGSSYNEQFF,TGTGCCAGCACTGCTAGCGGGAGCTCCTACAATGAGCAGTTCTTC
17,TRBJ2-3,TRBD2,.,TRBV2,CASSEVRSGGARDTQYF,TGTGCCAGCAGTGAAGTAAGAAGCGGGGGGGCTCGGGATACGCAGTATTTT
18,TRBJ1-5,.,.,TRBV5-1,CASSWAWTADYSNQPQHF,TGCGCCAGCAGCTGGGCCTGGACAGCGGATTATAGCAATCAGCCCCAGCATTTT
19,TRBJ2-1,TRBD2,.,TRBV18,CASSPGGLAGVSPYNEQFF,TGTGCCAGCTCACCCGGTGGGCTAGCGGGAGTAAGCCCCTACAATGAGCAGTTCTTC